This paragraph reports one T cell receptor beta chain. What it recognizes is unknown. The J segment lost 7 bases and the V segment lost 1 base, leaving 4 bases of the junction unmatched. The CDR3 is made up of 15 amino acids. The V gene's germline CDR1 is KGHSH and CDR2 LQKENI. Researchers ran the PCR with 60 Vbeta and 13 Jbeta primers. The protocol was immunoSEQ multiplex PCR, while the TCRdb copy is restricted to in-frame clones and leaves out a portion. The sample lists 65,000 to 95,000 clones, about 80% occurring once. The data were obtained in a study of cytomegalovirus exposure and HLA in healthy donors. Across the study: An earlier analysis identified under 130 million unique TCR beta sequences in 150 million to 200 million T cells.

Overall study results and limits: Fewer N-insertions (relative to the roughly 660-donor mean) were reportedly seen in an Asian-associated ancestry cluster in a later analysis. Common viral pathogens seemed to be connected with several of the most significant clusters, according to a later analysis.

Material for sequencing was PBMCs. The genes are TRBV18 and TRBJ2-2; 9 nucleotides match TRBD1. This TCR was sampled from a man aged 45 to 65 in good health and CMV-seronegative. DNA for the CDR3: TGTGCCAGCTCACCACAAGACAGGGGGAACGGGGAGCTGTTTTTT. Translated, it gives CASSPQDRGNGELFF.